This T cell receptor beta chain was captured by sequencing in a study of T cells in Graves' hyperthyroidism and ophthalmopathy. General study points: Also found in blood were most expanded thyroid clonotypes above 0.001.

Ten or more counts support this clonotype. Its target is unknown. In germline, CDR1 is SNHLY, CDR2 FYNNEI. V lost 6 bases and J lost 4; bases outside the gene matches: 4. CDR3 length: 14 residues. The CDR3 regions of TCR beta were amplified from RNA transcripts. A set of HTBI primers served as the primers for a first-round RT-PCR of the TCR CDR3. TCRdb recomputed calls from the multiplex PCR reads with MiXCR, one row per CDR3 protein. In the table there are around 270,000 distinct CDR3 sequences, approximately 19% of which are singletons. Not enrolled were patients with uncontrolled infection, other autoimmune disease, pregnancy or lactation. From more than 8 ml of fresh peripheral blood, PBMCs were isolated.

This receptor was taken from a man aged 50 to 60 with Graves' ophthalmopathy. Sequenced sample: blood. The genes are TRBV2 and TRBJ2-1; TRBD1 matches at 9 bases. CDR3 DNA: TGTGCCAGCAGACTCGGACAGGGGTACAATGAGCAGTTCTTC. Encoded protein: CASRLGQGYNEQFF.